This T cell receptor (beta chain) was obtained from a study of OX40 agonist ivuxolimab in advanced cancers. Study as a whole: Anti-PD-1, anti-PD-L1 or anti-CTLA-4 therapy given earlier was allowed, and about 38% had some.

If patients had autoimmune disease history or systemic immunosuppression, they were excluded. TCRdb's copy holds only in-frame clones and misses some; the assay was immunoSEQ multiplex PCR. Counted here are fewer than 75,000 clones, about 88% occurring once; the ten biggest clones make up roughly 0.67%. Study results and caveats: With doses of 0.1 to 3.0 mg/kg, CD4+ and CD8+ blood T cells had undergone clonal expansion by week 6.

V was trimmed by 2 bases and J by 2 bases, leaving 9 bases between them. The CDR3 consists of 14 residues. Germline V CDR1 and CDR2: KGHSH, LQKENI. As regards this clone: No antigen is known for it.

The gene calls are TRBV18 and TRBJ2-5; the D is unclear. Sample: CD4+ or CD8+ T cells sorted from blood, taken in a trial of the OX40 agonist ivuxolimab. The receptor comes from an adult with an advanced solid tumor such as melanoma, head and neck, liver or kidney cancer. The CDR3 nucleotides are TGTGCCAGCTCACCAAGAACCTCGCAAGAGACCCAGTACTTC. Its translation: CASSPRTSQETQYF.